A selection of T cell receptor beta chains follows, all from one sample in a study of beta chain features in type 1 diabetes. Clones were read by immunoSEQ multiplex PCR, and TCRdb kept only the in-frame ones, dropping some. This sample has 450,000 to 550,000 clones; approximately 28% occur once, and the top ten carry 0.065%. The material sequenced was naive CD4+ T cells from blood. These receptor sequences come from a man younger than 35 in good health. Each CDR3 is given with its conserved first and last residue. Fields, in order: D gene, clone size, J gene, V gene, CDR3 protein, CDR3 DNA. The D gene is left open where the match is weak. A clone size is listed for some rows: how often the clone was seen (once, few, many), or a class if it is expanded.

TRBD1	-	TRBJ1-5	TRBV30	CACDRGNQPQHF	TGTGCCTGTGACAGGGGCAATCAGCCCCAGCATTTT
TRBD2	-	TRBJ2-2	TRBV5-1	CASGPQRENTGELFF	TGCGCCAGCGGACCCCAGCGGGAGAACACCGGGGAGCTGTTTTTT
-	-	TRBJ2-3	TRBV7-2	CASSFRFKAVGTDTQYF	TGTGCCAGCAGCTTCCGTTTTAAAGCGGTGGGCACAGATACGCAGTATTTT
TRBD1	few	TRBJ1-2	TRBV25-1	CASSGPGQVRGYTF	TGTGCCAGCAGTGGACCCGGACAGGTTCGGGGCTACACCTTC
-	few	TRBJ1-1	TRBV29-1	CSVYRDDTEAFF	TGCAGCGTTTACAGGGACGACACTGAAGCTTTCTTT
-	few	TRBJ2-3	TRBV30	CAWSALRQRPSTDTQYF	TGTGCCTGGAGTGCCCTTCGACAGCGACCTAGCACAGATACGCAGTATTTT
TRBD2	-	TRBJ2-3	TRBV10-3	CAISESISGSADTQYF	TGTGCCATCAGTGAGTCGATTAGCGGGAGTGCAGATACGCAGTATTTT
-	few	TRBJ2-5	TRBV7-2	CASSLDAHPQETQYF	TGTGCCAGCAGCTTAGATGCACACCCCCAAGAGACCCAGTACTTC
TRBD1	-	TRBJ2-7	TRBV29-1	CSAGQGAYEQYF	TGCAGCGCGGGACAGGGAGCCTACGAGCAGTACTTC
TRBD1	-	TRBJ2-7	TRBV6-5	CASSYRDRDLEQYF	TGTGCCAGCAGTTACCGGGACAGGGATCTCGAGCAGTACTTC
-	-	TRBJ2-1	TRBV7-8	CASRSLSVSRPSSYNEQFF	TGTGCCAGCAGGTCTCTGAGCGTTAGCCGACCAAGCTCCTACAATGAGCAGTTCTTC
-	few	TRBJ2-7	TRBV30	CAWGRREQYF	TGTGCCTGGGGAAGACGGGAGCAGTACTTC
-	-	TRBJ1-2	TRBV7-9	CASSPSGPQLYGYTF	TGTGCCAGCAGCCCCTCGGGACCGCAGCTCTATGGCTACACCTTC
TRBD1	few	TRBJ2-1	TRBV11-2	CASSPIPGQGNEQFF	TGTGCCAGCAGCCCAATACCGGGACAGGGCAATGAGCAGTTCTTC
-	-	TRBJ2-4	TRBV5-1	CASSLEASNIQYF	TGCGCCAGCAGCTTGGAAGCTTCAAACATTCAGTACTTC
-	-	TRBJ2-6	TRBV5-1	CASSLTAPGANVLTF	TGCGCCAGCAGCTTGACAGCCCCTGGGGCCAACGTCCTGACTTTC
TRBD2	-	TRBJ2-1	TRBV5-4	CASSPMTSGSLGEQFF	TGTGCCAGCAGCCCCATGACTAGCGGGAGTCTCGGTGAGCAGTTCTTC
-	-	TRBJ2-3	TRBV20-1	CSARLDTQYF	TGCAGTGCTAGACTAGATACGCAGTATTTT
TRBD2	-	TRBJ2-1	TRBV29-1	CSVAGLAAYNEQFF	TGCAGCGTTGCCGGACTAGCGGCCTACAATGAGCAGTTCTTC
TRBD2	-	TRBJ2-2	TRBV30	CASHSTSGGAGELFF	TGTGCCTCCCATTCGACTAGCGGAGGGGCCGGGGAGCTGTTTTTT
TRBD1	-	TRBJ2-7	TRBV7-2	CASSLAATGGEQYF	TGTGCCAGCAGCTTAGCTGCGACAGGGGGGGAGCAGTACTTC
-	-	TRBJ2-1	TRBV7-6	CASSLGGEGSYNEQFF	TGTGCCAGCAGCTTAGGGGGTGAGGGCTCCTACAATGAGCAGTTCTTC
-	-	TRBJ2-1	TRBV5-6	CASSGGLAGNEQFF	TGTGCCAGCAGCGGGGGACTGGCTGGCAATGAGCAGTTCTTC
-	-	TRBJ1-2	TRBV14	CASSQDLDYGYTF	TGTGCCAGCAGCCAAGATCTGGACTATGGCTACACCTTC
TRBD1	-	TRBJ2-2	TRBV10-3	CAISEQQGGPGELFF	TGTGCCATCAGTGAACAACAGGGGGGTCCCGGGGAGCTGTTTTTT
-	few	TRBJ2-1	TRBV18	CASSPRDTYNEQFF	TGTGCCAGCTCCCCCAGGGATACCTACAATGAGCAGTTCTTC
-	few	TRBJ2-4	TRBV7-8	CASSSRGPKNIQYF	TGTGCCAGCAGCTCCAGGGGTCCCAAAAACATTCAGTACTTC
-	few	TRBJ1-1	TRBV29-1	CSVEGGSAEAFF	TGCAGCGTTGAGGGGGGCAGCGCTGAAGCTTTCTTT
-	few	TRBJ2-3	TRBV30	CAWSARSTDTQYF	TGTGCCTGGAGCGCTAGAAGCACAGATACGCAGTATTTT
TRBD2	-	TRBJ2-1	TRBV7-2	CASSASWTSRVGQFF	TGTGCCAGCAGCGCCAGTTGGACTAGCAGGGTGGGGCAGTTCTTC
-	-	TRBJ1-2	TRBV5-4	CASSFKQYTNYGYTF	TGTGCCAGCAGCTTTAAACAGTATACTAACTATGGCTACACCTTC
TRBD1	few	TRBJ2-5	TRBV30	CAYETGGGETQYF	TGTGCCTATGAGACAGGGGGCGGAGAGACCCAGTACTTC
-	-	TRBJ2-7	TRBV30	CAWSVRLSQFLYEQYF	TGTGCCTGGAGTGTACGATTGTCACAGTTCCTTTACGAGCAGTACTTC
-	few	TRBJ1-5	TRBV7-9	CASTTESNQPQHF	TGTGCCAGCACCACAGAAAGCAATCAGCCCCAGCATTTT
-	-	TRBJ1-5	TRBV30	CAWSEGDSIDQPQHF	TGTGCCTGGAGTGAGGGTGACAGTATAGATCAGCCCCAGCATTTT
-	-	TRBJ2-5	TRBV9	CASSVAGGTYGETQYF	TGTGCCAGCAGCGTAGCAGGGGGGACCTACGGAGAGACCCAGTACTTC
-	few	TRBJ2-3	TRBV7-9	CASNTDTQYF	TGTGCCAGCAACACAGATACGCAGTATTTT
TRBD1	-	TRBJ2-1	TRBV7-8	CASSLTGDRNEQFF	TGTGCCAGCAGCTTAACAGGGGACCGCAATGAGCAGTTCTTC
-	-	TRBJ2-7	TRBV15	CATSRVLPQGEQYF	TGTGCCACCAGCAGAGTGCTGCCCCAAGGCGAGCAGTACTTC
-	-	TRBJ2-1	TRBV9	CASSGLYNEQFF	TGTGCCAGCAGTGGACTATACAATGAGCAGTTCTTC
TRBD1	few	TRBJ2-5	TRBV30	CAWATGGGQETQYF	TGTGCCTGGGCGACAGGGGGAGGACAAGAGACCCAGTACTTC